The 11 T cell receptor beta chains listed next were all sequenced from one sample in a study of cytomegalovirus exposure and HLA in healthy donors. With 60 Vbeta and 13 Jbeta primers, the PCR was carried out. The data were produced by immunoSEQ multiplex PCR, yet TCRdb's version contains in-frame clones alone and is incomplete. The sample holds 100,000 to 150,000 clones, 65% to 85% seen once. Sequenced sample: PBMCs. These receptors were taken from a man between 45 and 60 years old in good health and CMV-seronegative.

The J gene is TRBJ1-1, the V gene TRBV2, with 7 bases that match TRBD1. The germline gives CDR1 SNHLY, CDR2 FYNNEI. The CDR3 has 17 residues. Unmatched junction bases numbered 13, after V lost 5 bases and J lost 1 base. The CDR3 region is CASSPLGGGAGNTEAFF. The CDR3 DNA follows: TGTGCCAGCAGTCCCCTTGGAGGGGGCGCTGGGAACACTGAAGCTTTCTTT.

The chain has TRBV18 and TRBJ1-1; TRBD1 matches 9 bases. The germline V gene has CDR1 KGHSH and CDR2 LQKENI. Germline trimming cut 6 bases from V and 1 base from J; bases unmatched to any gene: 12. This CDR3 is 17 amino acids long. CDR3: CASSPRQGGETNTEAFF. In nucleotides, the CDR3 is TGTGCCAGCTCGCCCAGACAGGGGGGAGAAACGAACACTGAAGCTTTCTTT. The whole variable domain, remainder taken from reference TRBV18 and TRBJ1-1, is NAGVMQNPRHLVRRRGQEARLRCSPMKGHSHVYWYRQLPEEGLKFMVYLQKENIIDESGMPKERFSAEFPKEGPSILRIQQVVRGDSAAYFCASSPRQGGETNTEAFFGQGTRLTVV.

V gene TRBV30 combines with J gene TRBJ2-7; 10 nucleotides agree with TRBD1. Germline CDR1 GTSNPN, CDR2 SVGIG (reference sequence). The trim removed 0 bases at V and 2 bases at J, leaving 1 base unmatched. This CDR3 region has 14 residues. The CDR3 DNA follows: TGTGCCTGGAGTGTCGGACAGGGGGCCTACGAGCAGTACTTC. It specifies CAWSVGQGAYEQYF.

This clone was seen only a few times. The CDR3 spells CSVATGFLGNNEQFF. The CDR3, as DNA: TGCAGCGTCGCTACAGGGTTCCTAGGAAACAATGAGCAGTTCTTC. V is TRBV29-1 and J is TRBJ2-1; a possible D gene is TRBD1 (6 bases). The germline CDR1 and CDR2 sequences are SQVTM and ANQGSEA. V dropped 6 bases and J dropped 5 bases, with 20 bases sitting between them. The CDR3 totals 15 residues.

This clone was seen more than once but under ten times. CDR3 sequence reads: CAWSPGNVGYTF. For the CDR3, the DNA is TGTGCCTGGAGCCCGGGGAACGTTGGCTACACCTTC. The chain combines TRBV30 with TRBJ1-2; D uncertain. CDR1 is GTSNPN, CDR2 SVGIG, per germline (reference sequence). This CDR3 comprises 12 residues. The V and J ends lost 3 bases and 7 bases respectively, with 12 bases between them.

The V call is TRBV16, the J call TRBJ1-5, with a weak D call TRBD1 (5 bases). Trimming stripped 3 bases from V and 6 bases from J, with 12 bases between. The CDR3 is 14 residues long. Per the germline V gene, CDR1 is KGHSY and CDR2 is FQNENV. The CDR3: CASSQGLTGQPQHF. For the CDR3, the DNA is TGTGCCAGCAGCCAGGGACTAACTGGTCAGCCCCAGCATTTT.

The V call is TRBV5-6, the J call TRBJ2-2, with no clear D. The ends were cut back, 0 bases at V and 7 bases at J, with 22 bases in the middle. Germline V gives CDR1 SGHDT, CDR2 YYEEEE. This CDR3 is built from 18 residues. Here the CDR3 DNA reads TGTGCCAGCAGCTTGGAAGGTTCGTGGAGATTAAACGACGGGGAGCTGTTTTTT. Protein product: CASSLEGSWRLNDGELFF.

The chain couples TRBV7-9 to TRBJ2-4; TRBD1 might be the D (6 bases). The length of the CDR3 is 18 residues. V was cut by 3 bases and J by 0 bases, with 18 bases left in between. CDR1 is SEHNR and CDR2 is FQNEAQ in the germline V gene (reference sequence). This chain's CDR3 is CASSFQTGSVLAKNIQYF. The DNA of the CDR3 is TGTGCCAGCAGCTTCCAGACAGGTTCGGTTTTAGCCAAAAACATTCAGTACTTC.

This chain links TRBV19 with TRBJ2-3; 8 bases line up with TRBD2. Trimming at V came to 5 bases and at J to 2 bases, leaving 6 bases not matched to a gene. Germline-derived CDR1 and CDR2 are LNHDA and SQIVND (reference sequence). The CDR3 extends over 15 amino acids. The CDR3 DNA reads as TGTGCCAGTAGTCCGACTAGCGCCTACACAGATACGCAGTATTTT. Translation gives CASSPTSAYTDTQYF.

The chain couples TRBV30 to TRBJ2-5; 10 positions agree with TRBD2. This CDR3 has 17 amino acids. The trim removed 0 bases at V and 1 base at J, leaving 8 bases unmatched. Germline V gives CDR1 GTSNPN, CDR2 SVGIG (reference sequence). CDR3 sequence (DNA): TGTGCCTGGAGTGTCGGCGCTAGCGGGGGTATCCAAGAGACCCAGTACTTC. Protein product: CAWSVGASGGIQETQYF.

This rearrangement joins TRBV9 to TRBJ2-3; a weak D match, TRBD2 (6 bases). This CDR3 is 14 amino acids long. Germline V gives CDR1 SGDLS, CDR2 YYNGEE. Trimming removed 3 bases from V and 4 bases from J, with 12 bases in between. The CDR3 region has the DNA TGTGCCAGCAGCGGGGTGGGACTCCCAGATACGCAGTATTTT. It encodes CASSGVGLPDTQYF.